This is a list of T cell receptor beta chains from one sample in a study of cytomegalovirus exposure and HLA in healthy donors. The method was immunoSEQ multiplex PCR; TCRdb's version includes in-frame clones alone and lacks a portion of them. The sample holds approximately 110,000 clones. Sequencing input: PBMCs. These receptors all stem from a man between 18 and 35 years old in good health and CMV-seronegative. The CDR3 runs from the conserved cysteine through the conserved F or W. A D gene is named only where the DNA matches it firmly. Some rows mark clone size as missing; the rest say once, few, many or name a class of expanded clone.

D gene: -
V gene: TRBV19
J gene: TRBJ1-4
clone size: -
CDR3 DNA: TGTGCCAGTAGTAGATTCGAGGGCTATGAAAAACTGTTTTTT
CDR3 protein: CASSRFEGYEKLFF

D gene: -
V gene: TRBV20-1
J gene: TRBJ1-2
clone size: -
CDR3 DNA: TGCAGTGCTACCGGAGGTGGCTACACCTTC
CDR3 protein: CSATGGGYTF

D gene: TRBD1
V gene: TRBV27
J gene: TRBJ2-3
clone size: -
CDR3 DNA: TGTGCCAGCAGTACAACCGAGGACAGGCGCACAGATACGCAGTATTTT
CDR3 protein: CASSTTEDRRTDTQYF

D gene: TRBD1
V gene: TRBV28
J gene: TRBJ1-2
clone size: -
CDR3 DNA: TGTGCCAGCAGGTACGGGACAGATAGTATCGTCGACACCTTC
CDR3 protein: CASRYGTDSIVDTF

D gene: TRBD1
V gene: TRBV29-1
J gene: TRBJ1-5
clone size: -
CDR3 DNA: TGCAGCGCCAAGGACAGGGGGCTAGACCAGCCCCAGCATTTT
CDR3 protein: CSAKDRGLDQPQHF

D gene: -
V gene: TRBV7-9
J gene: TRBJ2-7
clone size: -
CDR3 DNA: TGTGCCAGCAGCCTCAGCTACGAGCAGTACTTC
CDR3 protein: CASSLSYEQYF

D gene: TRBD1
V gene: TRBV7-6
J gene: TRBJ2-5
clone size: -
CDR3 DNA: TGTGCCAGCAGAACCGGGACAGGGGTAAAAGAGACCCAGTACTTC
CDR3 protein: CASRTGTGVKETQYF

D gene: -
V gene: TRBV28
J gene: TRBJ1-5
clone size: -
CDR3 DNA: TGTGCCAGCACCCAAGCCTCTGGAGGTCAGCCCCAGCATTTT
CDR3 protein: CASTQASGGQPQHF

D gene: -
V gene: TRBV6-6
J gene: TRBJ2-1
clone size: -
CDR3 DNA: TGTGCCAGCAATCCGAGTTCCTACAATGAGCAGTTCTTC
CDR3 protein: CASNPSSYNEQFF

D gene: -
V gene: TRBV5-1
J gene: TRBJ1-1
clone size: -
CDR3 DNA: TGCGCCAGCAGACAAAACGTCATGGGGGGTTCGAACACTGAAGCTTTCTTT
CDR3 protein: CASRQNVMGGSNTEAFF

D gene: TRBD2
V gene: TRBV2
J gene: TRBJ2-2
clone size: -
CDR3 DNA: TGTGCCAGCGTACCTACGGGGGGAGAACGTACCGGGGAGCTGTTTTTT
CDR3 protein: CASVPTGGERTGELFF

D gene: -
V gene: TRBV14
J gene: TRBJ1-3
clone size: -
CDR3 DNA: TGTGCCAGCAGCCCCTCGGGACTCCCGGGGAACACCATATATTTT
CDR3 protein: CASSPSGLPGNTIYF

D gene: -
V gene: TRBV2
J gene: TRBJ1-3
clone size: -
CDR3 DNA: TGTGCCAGCAGCGAGAAGGGAACAGGGATCGGAAACACCATATATTTT
CDR3 protein: CASSEKGTGIGNTIYF

D gene: TRBD2
V gene: TRBV19
J gene: TRBJ2-3
clone size: -
CDR3 DNA: TGTGCCAGTAGTCTGGGGGGGATAACCACAGATACGCAGTATTTT
CDR3 protein: CASSLGGITTDTQYF

D gene: TRBD1
V gene: TRBV5-1
J gene: TRBJ1-1
clone size: -
CDR3 DNA: TGCGCCAGCAGCTCCCTTGGGACAGATTTGAACACTGAAGCTTTCTTT
CDR3 protein: CASSSLGTDLNTEAFF

D gene: TRBD2
V gene: TRBV6-6
J gene: TRBJ2-1
clone size: -
CDR3 DNA: TGTGCCAGCAGTTACGGCGGGGGAAGCTCCTACAATGAGCAGTTCTTC
CDR3 protein: CASSYGGGSSYNEQFF

D gene: -
V gene: TRBV28
J gene: TRBJ1-1
clone size: -
CDR3 DNA: TGTGCCAGCAGCCCGGGTGAGTGGTGGGCTTTCTTT
CDR3 protein: CASSPGEWWAFF

D gene: TRBD1
V gene: TRBV2
J gene: TRBJ2-7
clone size: -
CDR3 DNA: TGTGCCAGCAGTGAGGCGCAGGGGGTTACCTACGAGCAGTACTTC
CDR3 protein: CASSEAQGVTYEQYF

D gene: TRBD1
V gene: TRBV2
J gene: TRBJ2-3
clone size: -
CDR3 DNA: TGTGCCAGCCGAGGTGACAGGGGTCGAGCTAGCACAGATACGCAGTATTTT
CDR3 protein: CASRGDRGRASTDTQYF

D gene: TRBD2
V gene: TRBV10-1
J gene: TRBJ2-2
clone size: -
CDR3 DNA: TGCGCCAGCAGTGAGTCGGGACTAGCCCTGAACACCGGGGAGCTGTTTTTT
CDR3 protein: CASSESGLALNTGELFF

D gene: TRBD1
V gene: TRBV4-1
J gene: TRBJ1-6
clone size: -
CDR3 DNA: TGCGCCAGCAGCTCCGACAGGGGAGGGGATTCACCCCTCCACTTT
CDR3 protein: CASSSDRGGDSPLHF

D gene: -
V gene: TRBV5-1
J gene: TRBJ2-3
clone size: -
CDR3 DNA: TGCGCCAGCAGCCTTCTGGACACCGCTAGCACAGATACGCAGTATTTT
CDR3 protein: CASSLLDTASTDTQYF

D gene: TRBD1
V gene: TRBV19
J gene: TRBJ1-5
clone size: -
CDR3 DNA: TGTGCCAGTAGTATTAGAGGGACAGCCCGTAGCAATCAGCCCCAGCATTTT
CDR3 protein: CASSIRGTARSNQPQHF

D gene: -
V gene: TRBV12-5
J gene: TRBJ1-2
clone size: -
CDR3 DNA: TGTGCTAGTGGTTCCCGGAGGGGATCTGGGTTTGGCTACACCTTC
CDR3 protein: CASGSRRGSGFGYTF

D gene: -
V gene: TRBV10-2
J gene: TRBJ1-6
clone size: -
CDR3 DNA: TGCGCCAGCAGCGACAGCCATAATTCACCCCTCCACTTT
CDR3 protein: CASSDSHNSPLHF

D gene: -
V gene: TRBV5-1
J gene: TRBJ1-1
clone size: -
CDR3 DNA: TGCGCCAGCAGCTTAGGGGGTATCGTGCCTGAAGCTTTCTTT
CDR3 protein: CASSLGGIVPEAFF

D gene: -
V gene: TRBV5-1
J gene: TRBJ1-3
clone size: -
CDR3 DNA: TGCGCCAGCAGGAATACGGCAGGCTCTGGAAACACCATATATTTT
CDR3 protein: CASRNTAGSGNTIYF

D gene: TRBD1
V gene: TRBV10-3
J gene: TRBJ2-2
clone size: -
CDR3 DNA: TGTGCCATCAGACCCGGACAGGGAACCGGGGAGCTGTTTTTT
CDR3 protein: CAIRPGQGTGELFF

D gene: TRBD2
V gene: TRBV4-2
J gene: TRBJ2-3
clone size: -
CDR3 DNA: TGTGCCAGCAGCCGAACCGGGACTAGCGGGGGGTATACAGATACGCAGTATTTT
CDR3 protein: CASSRTGTSGGYTDTQYF

D gene: TRBD1
V gene: TRBV11-2
J gene: TRBJ1-1
clone size: -
CDR3 DNA: TGTGCCAGCAGCGTCCGTCCGGGACAGGGAAGCGATGAAGCTTTCTTT
CDR3 protein: CASSVRPGQGSDEAFF

D gene: TRBD2
V gene: TRBV2
J gene: TRBJ2-1
clone size: -
CDR3 DNA: TGTGCCAGCAGTGGTTTAGCGGGAGTAAACGAGCAGTTCTTC
CDR3 protein: CASSGLAGVNEQFF

D gene: -
V gene: TRBV19
J gene: TRBJ2-2
clone size: -
CDR3 DNA: TGTGCCAGTAGCTTACAGACGAACACCGGGGAGCTGTTTTTT
CDR3 protein: CASSLQTNTGELFF

D gene: -
V gene: TRBV6-5
J gene: TRBJ1-6
clone size: -
CDR3 DNA: TGTGCCAGCACGACAGGCGTCACCTATAATTCACCCCTCCACTTT
CDR3 protein: CASTTGVTYNSPLHF

D gene: -
V gene: TRBV7-8
J gene: TRBJ1-2
clone size: -
CDR3 DNA: TGTGCCAGCAGTCCCTTCAGGGATCGCTATGGCTACACCTTC
CDR3 protein: CASSPFRDRYGYTF

D gene: -
V gene: TRBV5-6
J gene: TRBJ1-4
clone size: -
CDR3 DNA: TGTGCCAGCAGCTTGGGGCATGCAACTAATGAAAAACTGTTTTTT
CDR3 protein: CASSLGHATNEKLFF

D gene: -
V gene: TRBV27
J gene: TRBJ1-2
clone size: -
CDR3 DNA: TGTGCCAGCAGTTTAAGGGGGAACTATGGCTACACCTTC
CDR3 protein: CASSLRGNYGYTF

D gene: TRBD1
V gene: TRBV12-5
J gene: TRBJ1-1
clone size: -
CDR3 DNA: TGTGCTAGTGGTTCGGACAGGGGCCGGAATCTGAACACTGAAGCTTTCTTT
CDR3 protein: CASGSDRGRNLNTEAFF

D gene: -
V gene: TRBV7-8
J gene: TRBJ1-2
clone size: -
CDR3 DNA: TGTGCCAGCAGCTTAGACAGTGCTAACTATGGCTACACCTTC
CDR3 protein: CASSLDSANYGYTF

D gene: TRBD2
V gene: TRBV6-5
J gene: TRBJ2-1
clone size: -
CDR3 DNA: TGTGCCAGCAGCCCCCGACTAGCGGAGATGCAGTTCTTC
CDR3 protein: CASSPRLAEMQFF

D gene: TRBD1
V gene: TRBV25-1
J gene: TRBJ1-4
clone size: -
CDR3 DNA: TGTGCCAGCAGTGAACTAGGGGCAGGGGGAAGTGAAAAACTGTTTTTT
CDR3 protein: CASSELGAGGSEKLFF

D gene: -
V gene: TRBV15
J gene: TRBJ2-1
clone size: -
CDR3 DNA: TGTGCCACCAGCAGAGATCAGTCTGAGCAGTTCTTC
CDR3 protein: CATSRDQSEQFF

D gene: TRBD1
V gene: TRBV18
J gene: TRBJ2-2
clone size: -
CDR3 DNA: TGTGCCAGCTCACCACTCGTCTGGGACAGTTACACCGGGGAGCTGTTTTTT
CDR3 protein: CASSPLVWDSYTGELFF

D gene: -
V gene: TRBV5-1
J gene: TRBJ1-1
clone size: -
CDR3 DNA: TGCGCCAGCAGCTCGCGGGGGGGGAAATGGATTGAAGCTTTCTTT
CDR3 protein: CASSSRGGKWIEAFF

D gene: TRBD2
V gene: TRBV15
J gene: TRBJ2-1
clone size: -
CDR3 DNA: TGTGCCACCAGCATAGCGGGAGTTAAGTTCTTC
CDR3 protein: CATSIAGVKFF

D gene: -
V gene: TRBV10-3
J gene: TRBJ1-5
clone size: -
CDR3 DNA: TGTGCCACCAACTTTGACACTAATCAGCCCCAGCATTTT
CDR3 protein: CATNFDTNQPQHF

D gene: -
V gene: TRBV30
J gene: TRBJ1-2
clone size: -
CDR3 DNA: TGTGCCTGGAGTCCCGGACAGTTTTCCAACTATGGCTACACCTTC
CDR3 protein: CAWSPGQFSNYGYTF

D gene: TRBD1
V gene: TRBV27
J gene: TRBJ2-1
clone size: -
CDR3 DNA: TGTGCCAGCAGTCCCTACCAGGGGGCTAAAGATGAGCAGTTCTTC
CDR3 protein: CASSPYQGAKDEQFF

D gene: TRBD1
V gene: TRBV2
J gene: TRBJ2-4
clone size: -
CDR3 DNA: TGTGCCAGCAAGGGGGCAGGTTTAGCCAAAAACATTCAGTACTTC
CDR3 protein: CASKGAGLAKNIQYF

D gene: TRBD1
V gene: TRBV29-1
J gene: TRBJ2-1
clone size: -
CDR3 DNA: TGCAGCGTTGACGTCGACAGGGGTGTTAATGAGCAGTTCTTC
CDR3 protein: CSVDVDRGVNEQFF

D gene: -
V gene: TRBV18
J gene: TRBJ2-1
clone size: -
CDR3 DNA: TGTGCCAGCTCACCAAAGAGGAATGAGCAGTTCTTC
CDR3 protein: CASSPKRNEQFF

D gene: -
V gene: TRBV30
J gene: TRBJ1-1
clone size: -
CDR3 DNA: TGTGCCTGGAGTATAGCATATGAAGCTTTCTTT
CDR3 protein: CAWSIAYEAFF

D gene: TRBD2
V gene: TRBV27
J gene: TRBJ2-1
clone size: -
CDR3 DNA: TGTGCCAGCAGTTTACGGGGTTCAACTGGCAGCGGGAGATGGAATGAGCAGTTCTTC
CDR3 protein: CASSLRGSTGSGRWNEQFF

D gene: TRBD1
V gene: TRBV28
J gene: TRBJ1-2
clone size: medium-sized
CDR3 DNA: TGTGCCAGCAGTCCGACAGGGGAGGATGGCTACACCTTC
CDR3 protein: CASSPTGEDGYTF

D gene: TRBD2
V gene: TRBV6-1
J gene: TRBJ2-7
clone size: -
CDR3 DNA: TGTGCCAGCAGTGTGGGGGGACTAGCGTCGGTCTACGAGCAGTACTTC
CDR3 protein: CASSVGGLASVYEQYF

D gene: TRBD2
V gene: TRBV28
J gene: TRBJ2-2
clone size: -
CDR3 DNA: TGTGCCAGCAGTGGACTAGCAGGCACCGGGGAGCTGTTTTTT
CDR3 protein: CASSGLAGTGELFF